This TCR beta chain was recorded in a study of cytomegalovirus exposure and HLA in healthy donors. To note about this clone: The antigen is unknown.

Study-level findings and limits: Cytomegalovirus status, reportedly, was diagnosed with high specificity and sensitivity by the classifier. An analysis done earlier found most TCR beta V segments productive about 87% or about 30% of the time.

The donors (healthy individuals) were bone marrow donors. Nominally healthy donors provided the samples, though records likely missed some immune exposures. PCR amplification relied on 60 Vbeta primers (plus 13 Jbeta primers). Clones were read by immunoSEQ multiplex PCR, and TCRdb kept only the in-frame ones, dropping some. The sample records about 110,000 clones, roughly 86% being singletons. Trimming removed 0 bases from V and 7 bases from J; junction bases left unmatched: 3. The CDR3 has 14 residues. The germline CDR1 and CDR2 sequences are SEHNR and FQNEAQ (reference sequence). The rearrangement uses TRBV7-9 and TRBJ1-3; 7 nucleotides line up with TRBD1. The source material was PBMCs. The receptor was isolated from a man in his forties in good health and CMV-seronegative. CDR3 in DNA: TGTGCCAGCAGCTTAGCTGGCAGGGGGAACACCATATATTTT. It yields the protein CASSLAGRGNTIYF. The full variable domain, its missing parts supplied by reference TRBV7-9 and TRBJ1-3, is DTGVSQNPRHKITKRGQNVTFRCDPISEHNRLYWYRQTLGQGPEFLTYFQNEAQLEKSRLLSDRFSAERPKGSFSTLEIQRTEQGDSAMYLCASSLAGRGNTIYFGEGSWLTVV.